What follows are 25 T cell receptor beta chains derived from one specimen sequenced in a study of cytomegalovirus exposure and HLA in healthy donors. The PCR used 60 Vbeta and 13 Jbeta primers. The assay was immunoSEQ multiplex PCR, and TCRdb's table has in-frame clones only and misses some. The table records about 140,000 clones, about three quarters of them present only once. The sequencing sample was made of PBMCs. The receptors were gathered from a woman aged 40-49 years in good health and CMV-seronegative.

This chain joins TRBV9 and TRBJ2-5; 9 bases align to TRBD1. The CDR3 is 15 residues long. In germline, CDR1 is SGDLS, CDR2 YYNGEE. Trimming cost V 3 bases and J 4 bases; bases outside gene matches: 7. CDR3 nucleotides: TGTGCCAGCAGCGCCAGGACAGGGGTGAGAGAGACCCAGTACTTC. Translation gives CASSARTGVRETQYF. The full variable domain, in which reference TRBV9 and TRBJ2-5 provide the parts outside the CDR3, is DSGVTQTPKHLITATGQRVTLRCSPRSGDLSVYWYQQSLDQGLQFLIQYYNGEERAKGNILERFSAQQFPDLHSELNLSSLELGDSALYFCASSARTGVRETQYFGPGTRLLVL.

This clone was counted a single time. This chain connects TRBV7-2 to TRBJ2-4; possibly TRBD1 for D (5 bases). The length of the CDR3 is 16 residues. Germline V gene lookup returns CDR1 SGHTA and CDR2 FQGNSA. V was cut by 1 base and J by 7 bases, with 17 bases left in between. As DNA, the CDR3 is TGTGCCAGCAGCTTAGTTCGAGACAGTTTTTCCAACATTCAGTACTTC. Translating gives CASSLVRDSFSNIQYF.

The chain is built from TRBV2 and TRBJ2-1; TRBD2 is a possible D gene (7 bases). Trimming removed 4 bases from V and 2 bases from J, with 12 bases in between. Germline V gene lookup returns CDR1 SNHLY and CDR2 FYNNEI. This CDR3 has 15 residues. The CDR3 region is CASSVRGGPYNEQFF. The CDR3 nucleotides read TGTGCCAGCAGTGTGAGGGGGGGTCCCTACAATGAGCAGTTCTTC.

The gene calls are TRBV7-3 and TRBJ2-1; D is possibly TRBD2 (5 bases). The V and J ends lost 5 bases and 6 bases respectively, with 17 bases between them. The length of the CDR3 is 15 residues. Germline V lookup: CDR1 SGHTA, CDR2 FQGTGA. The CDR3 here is CASSIGLGFGNEQFF. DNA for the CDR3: TGTGCCAGCAGCATAGGACTGGGGTTCGGCAATGAGCAGTTCTTC.

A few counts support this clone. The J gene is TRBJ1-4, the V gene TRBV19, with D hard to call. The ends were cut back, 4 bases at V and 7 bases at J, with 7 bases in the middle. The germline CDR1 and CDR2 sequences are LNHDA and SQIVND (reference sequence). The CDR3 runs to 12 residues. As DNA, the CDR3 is TGTGCCAGTAGTAACCGGTTTGAAAAACTGTTTTTT. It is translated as CASSNRFEKLFF.

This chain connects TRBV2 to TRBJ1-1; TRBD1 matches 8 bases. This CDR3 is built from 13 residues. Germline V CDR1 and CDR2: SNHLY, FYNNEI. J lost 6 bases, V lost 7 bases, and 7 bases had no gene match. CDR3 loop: CASTLSQGAEAFF. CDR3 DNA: TGTGCCAGCACCCTTTCACAGGGGGCTGAAGCTTTCTTT.

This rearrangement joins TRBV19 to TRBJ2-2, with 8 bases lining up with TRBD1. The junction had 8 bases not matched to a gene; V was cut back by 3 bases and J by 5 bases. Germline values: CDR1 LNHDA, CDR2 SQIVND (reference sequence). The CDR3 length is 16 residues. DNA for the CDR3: TGTGCCAGTAGTATGGGCTCAGGGGGCTCGACCGGGGAGCTGTTTTTT. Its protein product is CASSMGSGGSTGELFF.

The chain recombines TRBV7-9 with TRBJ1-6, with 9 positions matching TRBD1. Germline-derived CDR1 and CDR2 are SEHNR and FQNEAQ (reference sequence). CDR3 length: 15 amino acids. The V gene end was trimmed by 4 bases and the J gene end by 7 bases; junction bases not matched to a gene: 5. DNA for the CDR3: TGTGCCAGCAGCTGGACAGGGGTGGTCAATTCACCCCTCCACTTT. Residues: CASSWTGVVNSPLHF.

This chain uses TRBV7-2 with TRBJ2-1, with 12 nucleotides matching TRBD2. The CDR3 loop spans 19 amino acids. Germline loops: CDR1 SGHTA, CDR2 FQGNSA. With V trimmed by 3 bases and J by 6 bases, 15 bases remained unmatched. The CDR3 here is CASSLAGLAGTNALNEQFF. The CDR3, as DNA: TGTGCCAGCAGCTTGGCGGGACTAGCGGGTACAAATGCGCTCAATGAGCAGTTCTTC.

The CDR3 DNA reads as TGTGCCAGCAGCCAGGGGGACAGGGCGGCGAACACTGAAGCTTTCTTT. Translated: CASSQGDRAANTEAFF. The rearrangement uses TRBV14 and TRBJ1-1; 9 bases map to TRBD1. V gave up 3 bases and J gave up 1 base; unmatched junction bases: 6. CDR3 length: 16 residues. The germline V gene encodes CDR1 SGHDN and CDR2 FVKESK. Based on the CDR3 plus reference TRBV14 and TRBJ1-1, the full variable domain is EAGVTQFPSHSVIEKGQTVTLRCDPISGHDNLYWYRRVMGKEIKFLLHFVKESKQDESGMPNNRFLAERTGGTYSTLKVQPAELEDSGVYFCASSQGDRAANTEAFFGQGTRLTVV.

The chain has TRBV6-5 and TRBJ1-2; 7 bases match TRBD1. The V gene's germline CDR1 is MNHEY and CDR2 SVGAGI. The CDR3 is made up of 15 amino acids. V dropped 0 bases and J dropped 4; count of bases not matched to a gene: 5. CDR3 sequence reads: CASSYSMSGGYGYTF. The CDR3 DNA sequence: TGTGCCAGCAGTTACTCGATGTCAGGGGGCTATGGCTACACCTTC.

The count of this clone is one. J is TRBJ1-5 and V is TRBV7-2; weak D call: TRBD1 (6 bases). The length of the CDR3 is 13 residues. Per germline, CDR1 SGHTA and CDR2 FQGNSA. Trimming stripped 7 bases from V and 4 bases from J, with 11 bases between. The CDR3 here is CASTRDINQPQHF. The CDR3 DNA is TGTGCCAGCACGAGGGACATTAATCAGCCCCAGCATTTT.

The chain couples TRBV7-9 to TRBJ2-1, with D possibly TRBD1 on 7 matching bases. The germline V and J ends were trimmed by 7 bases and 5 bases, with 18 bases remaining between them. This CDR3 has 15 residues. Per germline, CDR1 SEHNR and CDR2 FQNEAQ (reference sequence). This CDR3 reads CASIAGPGGNNEQFF. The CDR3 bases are TGTGCCAGCATCGCCGGGCCAGGGGGGAACAATGAGCAGTTCTTC.

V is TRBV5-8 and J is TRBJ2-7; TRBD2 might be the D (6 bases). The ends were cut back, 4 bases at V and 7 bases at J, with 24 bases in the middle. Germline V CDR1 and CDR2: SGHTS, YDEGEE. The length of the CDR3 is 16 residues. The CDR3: CASSQRDGRGKREQYF. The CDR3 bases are TGTGCCAGCAGCCAAAGGGACGGCCGCGGGAAGCGTGAGCAGTACTTC.

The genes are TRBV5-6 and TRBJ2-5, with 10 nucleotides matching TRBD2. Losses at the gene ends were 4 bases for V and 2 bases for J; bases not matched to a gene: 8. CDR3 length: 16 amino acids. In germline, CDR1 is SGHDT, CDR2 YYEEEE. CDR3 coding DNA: TGTGCCAGCAGCGAAGGACTAGCGGAGCCTCAAGAGACCCAGTACTTC. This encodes CASSEGLAEPQETQYF.

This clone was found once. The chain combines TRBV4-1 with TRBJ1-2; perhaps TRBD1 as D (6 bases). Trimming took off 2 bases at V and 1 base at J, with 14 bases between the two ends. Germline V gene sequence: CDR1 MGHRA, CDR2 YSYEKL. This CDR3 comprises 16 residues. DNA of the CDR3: TGCGCCAGCAGCCAACCAGGACAGACAAATAACTATGGCTACACCTTC. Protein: CASSQPGQTNNYGYTF.

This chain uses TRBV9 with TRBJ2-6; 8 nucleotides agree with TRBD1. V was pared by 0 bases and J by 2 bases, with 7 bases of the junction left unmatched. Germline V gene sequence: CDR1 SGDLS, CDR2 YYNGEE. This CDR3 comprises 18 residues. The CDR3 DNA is TGTGCCAGCAGCGTAGGGGCAGGGGGCGCACCTGGGGCCAACGTCCTGACTTTC. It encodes CASSVGAGGAPGANVLTF.

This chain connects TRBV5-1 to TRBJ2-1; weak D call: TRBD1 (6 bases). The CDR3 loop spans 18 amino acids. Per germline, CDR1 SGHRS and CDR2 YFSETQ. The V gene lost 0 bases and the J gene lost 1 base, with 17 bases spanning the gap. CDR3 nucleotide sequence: TGCGCCAGCAGCTTGGTCCCAGGGGTGGGCGAGTCCTACAATGAGCAGTTCTTC. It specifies CASSLVPGVGESYNEQFF.

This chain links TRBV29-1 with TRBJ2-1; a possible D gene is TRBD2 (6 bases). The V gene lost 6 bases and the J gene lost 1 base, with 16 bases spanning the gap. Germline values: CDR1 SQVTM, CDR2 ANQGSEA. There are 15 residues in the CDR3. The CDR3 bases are TGCAGCGTGGGAGATAGACTAGTTTCCTACAATGAGCAGTTCTTC. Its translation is CSVGDRLVSYNEQFF.

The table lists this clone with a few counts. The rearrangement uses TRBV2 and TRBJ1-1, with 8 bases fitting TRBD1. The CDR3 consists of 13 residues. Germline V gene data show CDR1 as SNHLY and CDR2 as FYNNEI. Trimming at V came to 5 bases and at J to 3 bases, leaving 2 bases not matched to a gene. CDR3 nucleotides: TGTGCCAGCAGTACGGACAGGGACACTGAAGCTTTCTTT. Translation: CASSTDRDTEAFF.

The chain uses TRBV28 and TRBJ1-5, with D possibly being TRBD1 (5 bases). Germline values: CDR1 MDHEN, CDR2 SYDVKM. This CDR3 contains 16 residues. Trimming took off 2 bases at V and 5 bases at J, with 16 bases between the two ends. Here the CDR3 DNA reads TGTGCCAGCAGTTTAGGTCGAAGGGGTTTGTATCAGCCCCAGCATTTT. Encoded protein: CASSLGRRGLYQPQHF.

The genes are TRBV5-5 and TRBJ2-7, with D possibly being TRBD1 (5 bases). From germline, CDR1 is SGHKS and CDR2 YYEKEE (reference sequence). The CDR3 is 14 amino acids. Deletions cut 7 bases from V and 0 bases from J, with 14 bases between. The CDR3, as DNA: TGTGCCAGCCGCCAGGGCCTACACTCCTACGAGCAGTACTTC. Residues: CASRQGLHSYEQYF. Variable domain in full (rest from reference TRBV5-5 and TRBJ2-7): DAGVTQSPTHLIKTRGQQVTLRCSPISGHKSVSWYQQVLGQGPQFIFQYYEKEERGRGNFPDRFSARQFPNYSSELNVNALLLGDSALYLCASRQGLHSYEQYFGPGTRLTVT.

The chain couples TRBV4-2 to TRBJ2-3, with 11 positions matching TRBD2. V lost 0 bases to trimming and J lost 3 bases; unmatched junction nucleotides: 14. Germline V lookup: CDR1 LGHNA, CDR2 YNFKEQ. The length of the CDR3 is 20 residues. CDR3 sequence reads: CASSQEWRLAGGFFTDTQYF. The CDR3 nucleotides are TGTGCCAGCAGCCAAGAATGGCGCCTAGCGGGAGGATTCTTTACAGATACGCAGTATTTT.

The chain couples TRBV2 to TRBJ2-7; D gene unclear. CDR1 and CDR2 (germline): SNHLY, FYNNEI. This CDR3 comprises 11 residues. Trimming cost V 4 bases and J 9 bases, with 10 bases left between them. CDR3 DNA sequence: TGTGCCAGCAGTGGTTACATTGGGCAGTACTTC. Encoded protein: CASSGYIGQYF.

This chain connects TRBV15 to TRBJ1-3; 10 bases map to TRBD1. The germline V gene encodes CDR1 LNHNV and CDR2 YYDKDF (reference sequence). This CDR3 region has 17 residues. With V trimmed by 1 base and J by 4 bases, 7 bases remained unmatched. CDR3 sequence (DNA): TGTGCCACCAGCAGAGGTCGACAGGGGGCGCCCGGAAACACCATATATTTT. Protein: CATSRGRQGAPGNTIYF.